This TCR beta chain was identified during a study of cytomegalovirus exposure and HLA in healthy donors. Study-level points and caveats: Cytomegalovirus-associated TCR beta chains were listed, numbering over 150. Fewer N-insertions (relative to the roughly 670-donor mean) were reportedly seen in an Asian-associated ancestry cluster in a later analysis. As a later analysis showed, several of the most significant clusters appeared to be linked to common viral pathogens. The only immune exposure information that was available was CMV serostatus.

As for this clone: The antigen is not known.

The PCR made use of 60 Vbeta and 13 Jbeta primers. Repertoires were generated with immunoSEQ multiplex PCR, while TCRdb's copy carries only in-frame clones and drops some. The sample comprises over 100,000 clones, 55% to 70% of which are singletons, and 2% to 2.5% rests with the top ten. Germline V gives CDR1 SGDLS, CDR2 YYNGEE. This CDR3 has 15 residues. Trimming took off 4 bases at V and 2 bases at J, with 15 bases between the two ends. The specimen was PBMCs. The rearrangement joins TRBV9 to TRBJ1-2; the D gene is possibly TRBD1 (5 bases). The TCR was taken from a woman aged 25 to 39 in good health and CMV-seronegative. This chain's CDR3 is CASSSSAGLNYGYTF. DNA of the CDR3: TGTGCCAGCAGCTCATCTGCGGGACTCAACTATGGCTACACCTTC.